This T cell receptor (beta chain) was recovered during a study of beta chain features in type 1 diabetes. Every bit of the isolated RNA underwent reverse transcription, so sequencing read expressed TCRB transcripts. TCRdb's table, derived via immunoSEQ multiplex PCR, lists solely in-frame clones and lacks some. The sample holds 450,000 to 600,000 clones, approximately 30% seen once. V dropped 4 bases and J dropped 6 bases, with 7 bases sitting between them. The CDR3 loop spans 11 amino acids. The germline V gene has CDR1 DFQATT and CDR2 SNEGSKA (reference sequence). Study-level points and caveats: In comparison with healthy donors, patients had naive, central memory and Treg TCRB repertoires that appeared more similar.

As regards this clone: The antigen is not known.

The chain links TRBV20-1 to TRBJ2-1; unclear D gene. Input material: naive CD4+ T cells from blood. The clonotype was recovered from a man younger than 35 in good health. The CDR3 nucleotides are TGCAGTGCTACCCCGGGCAATGAGCAGTTCTTC. Translated: CSATPGNEQFF.